This note documents a single T cell receptor (beta chain) sequence. Its antigen is not known. The data are from a study of OX40 agonist ivuxolimab in advanced cancers. Whole-study results and caveats: Antigens targeted by the expanded peripheral T cells were not determined.

Trimming cost V 6 bases and J 4 bases; bases outside gene matches: 16. Germline CDR1 is SNHLY and CDR2 is FYNNEI. The CDR3 spans 17 residues. Assay used: immunoSEQ multiplex PCR; TCRdb lists only in-frame clones, some missing. This table holds around 74,000 clones, around 80% found once. Blood got drawn at baseline, again on cycle 4 day 1, and then on cycle 7 day 1. This clonotype was sampled from an adult with an advanced solid tumor such as melanoma, head and neck, liver or kidney cancer. Source: CD4+ or CD8+ T cells sorted from blood, taken in a trial of the OX40 agonist ivuxolimab. V usage is TRBV2 and J usage is TRBJ2-5; 8 nucleotides agree with TRBD1. As DNA, the CDR3 is TGTGCCAGCAGCTGGGACAGGCCGAAGTTAAGTGGAGAGACCCAGTACTTC. It encodes CASSWDRPKLSGETQYF.